These 3 T cell receptor beta chains came from one sample sequenced in a study of cytomegalovirus exposure and HLA in healthy donors. Primers: 60 Vbeta forward and 13 Jbeta reverse. Repertoires were generated with immunoSEQ multiplex PCR, while TCRdb's copy carries only in-frame clones and drops some. Here the sample spans more than 85,000 clones, around 81% being singletons. Input material: PBMCs. The source of these receptors is a woman in her twenties or thirties in good health and CMV-seronegative.

This clone has more than one count but fewer than ten. The gene calls are TRBV30 and TRBJ2-5; tentatively, D is TRBD2 (6 bases). The length of the CDR3 is 15 residues. The germline V and J ends were trimmed by 3 bases and 1 base, with 15 bases remaining between them. Germline CDR1 GTSNPN, CDR2 SVGIG (reference sequence). The CDR3 DNA reads TGTGCCTGGAGGGAGGGAAATTTAGGCCAAGAGACCCAGTACTTC. It specifies CAWREGNLGQETQYF.

The chain carries TRBV7-6 and TRBJ2-7, with TRBD2 matching over 11 bases. Per germline, CDR1 SGHVS and CDR2 FNYEAQ. V lost 0 bases, J lost 4 bases, and 2 bases stayed unmatched. This CDR3 is built from 15 residues. DNA for the CDR3: TGTGCCAGCAGCTTAGCTATAGCGGGAGGGTACGAGCAGTACTTC. Residues: CASSLAIAGGYEQYF.

This clone turned up a few times. This chain connects TRBV10-3 to TRBJ2-1; a weak D match, TRBD1 (6 bases). V was clipped by 10 bases and J by 10 bases, with 20 bases between them. This CDR3 has 13 amino acids. CDR1 and CDR2 (germline): ENHRY, SYGVKD. In DNA form, the CDR3 reads TGTGCCACCCAGACAGGATATCTAGGGGAGCAGTTCTTC. It yields the protein CATQTGYLGEQFF.